The sample holds one count of the clone carrying this TCR beta chain. The antigen remains undetermined. These data originate in a study of graft-versus-host responses after intestinal transplantation. Study background: Recipients were given multivisceral, liver-intestinal, or isolated intestinal transplants. Study results and limitations: GvH clones surfaced in recipient marrow, some emerging earlier in ileum or blood. Graft-donor T cell macrochimerism coincided with high graft-versus-host to host-versus-graft clonal ratios in allografts.

Profiled with immunoSEQ multiplex PCR; TCRdb holds only in-frame clones, not every one. The sample lists 10,000 to 15,000 clones, about 94% occurring once. This clonotype was obtained from a human patient who received an intestinal transplant, so some T cells may come from the graft donor. The sequencing used PBMCs, collected just under 110 days after intestinal transplant.

The CDR3 DNA reads as TGTGCCAGCTCACCATCCCGTCAGGGGCAAAAGACCCAGTACTTC. Protein: CASSPSRQGQKTQYF. The chain is built from TRBV18 and TRBJ2-5, with a tentative D call TRBD1 (6 bases). The CDR3 covers 15 residues. Germline lookup yields CDR1 KGHSH and CDR2 LQKENI. V lost 2 bases, J lost 6 bases, and 16 bases lay in between.